The clone carrying this T cell receptor beta chain appeared a few times. Between the trimmed V and J ends, which lost 5 bases and 0 bases, there was a span of 11 bases. The CDR3 contains 15 residues. Per germline, CDR1 SGHAT and CDR2 FQNNGV. This PCR relied on a set of 60 Vbeta primers and 13 Jbeta primers. Sequencing used immunoSEQ multiplex PCR; TCRdb keeps in-frame clones, though not all of them. The sample includes around 130,000 clones, about four fifths of them seen just once. This entry comes from a study of cytomegalovirus exposure and HLA in healthy donors. Donors in the study were healthy people who gave bone marrow.

The TCR comes from a man aged 30-40 years in good health and CMV-seronegative. The chain is built from TRBV11-2 and TRBJ1-3; the D is unclear. Sequencing was done on a sample of PBMCs. The CDR3 bases are TGTGCCAGCAGCGATGGGCCGAGCTCTGGAAACACCATATATTTT. Encoded protein: CASSDGPSSGNTIYF.